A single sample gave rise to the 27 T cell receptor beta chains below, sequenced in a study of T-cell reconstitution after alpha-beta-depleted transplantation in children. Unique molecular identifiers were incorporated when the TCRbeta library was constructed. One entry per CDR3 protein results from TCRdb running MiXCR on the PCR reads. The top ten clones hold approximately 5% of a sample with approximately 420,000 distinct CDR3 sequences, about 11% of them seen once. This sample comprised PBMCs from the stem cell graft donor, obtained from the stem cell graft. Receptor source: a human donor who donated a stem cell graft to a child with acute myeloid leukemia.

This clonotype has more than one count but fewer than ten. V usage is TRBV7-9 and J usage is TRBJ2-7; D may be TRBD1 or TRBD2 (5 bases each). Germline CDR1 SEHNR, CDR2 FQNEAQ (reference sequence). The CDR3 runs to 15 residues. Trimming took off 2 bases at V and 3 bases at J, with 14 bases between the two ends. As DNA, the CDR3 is TGTGCCAGCAGCTTACCCGGGGACGGACGCTACGAGCAGTACTTC. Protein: CASSLPGDGRYEQYF.

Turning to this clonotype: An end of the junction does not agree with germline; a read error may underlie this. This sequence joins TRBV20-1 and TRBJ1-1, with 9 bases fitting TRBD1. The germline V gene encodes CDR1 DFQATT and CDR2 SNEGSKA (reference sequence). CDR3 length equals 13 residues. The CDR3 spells CPREGQGQTVAFF. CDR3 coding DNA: TGCCCTAGGGAGGGACAGGGACAGACTGTAGCTTTCTTT.

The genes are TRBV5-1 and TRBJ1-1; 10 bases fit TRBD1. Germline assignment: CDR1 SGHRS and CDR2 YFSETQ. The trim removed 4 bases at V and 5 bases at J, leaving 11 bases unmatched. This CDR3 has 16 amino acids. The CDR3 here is CASSPRRQGAGTEAFF. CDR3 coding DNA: TGCGCCAGCAGCCCACGGAGACAGGGGGCTGGAACTGAAGCTTTCTTT.

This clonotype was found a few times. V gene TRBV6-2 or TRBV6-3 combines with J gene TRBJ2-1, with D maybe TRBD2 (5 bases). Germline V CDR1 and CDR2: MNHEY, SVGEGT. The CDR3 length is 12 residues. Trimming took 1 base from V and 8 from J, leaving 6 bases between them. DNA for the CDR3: TGTGCCAGCAGTTACTTGGAGGATGAGCAGTTCTTC. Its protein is CASSYLEDEQFF.

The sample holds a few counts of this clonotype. The DNA for the CDR3 is TGTGCCAGCAGCTCCTCAACCTCGCCCGGCGCTAAGCAGTTCTTC. Residues: CASSSSTSPGAKQFF. V and J are TRBV7-2 and TRBJ2-1; no clear D. Trimming stripped 4 bases from V and 11 bases from J, with 21 bases between. Germline CDR1 is SGHTA and CDR2 is FQGNSA. CDR3 length: 15 residues.

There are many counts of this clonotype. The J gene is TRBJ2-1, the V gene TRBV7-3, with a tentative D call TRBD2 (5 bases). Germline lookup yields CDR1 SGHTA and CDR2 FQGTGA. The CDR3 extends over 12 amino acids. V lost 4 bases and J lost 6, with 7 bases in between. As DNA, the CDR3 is TGTGCCAGCAGCTCGGGATCCAATGAGCAGTTCTTC. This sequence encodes CASSSGSNEQFF.

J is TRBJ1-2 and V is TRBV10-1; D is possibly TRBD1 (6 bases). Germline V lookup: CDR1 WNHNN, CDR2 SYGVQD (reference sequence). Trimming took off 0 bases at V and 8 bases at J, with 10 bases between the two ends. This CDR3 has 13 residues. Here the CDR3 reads CASSESGGGGYTF. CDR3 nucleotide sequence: TGCGCCAGCAGTGAGTCGGGGGGCGGCGGCTACACCTTC.

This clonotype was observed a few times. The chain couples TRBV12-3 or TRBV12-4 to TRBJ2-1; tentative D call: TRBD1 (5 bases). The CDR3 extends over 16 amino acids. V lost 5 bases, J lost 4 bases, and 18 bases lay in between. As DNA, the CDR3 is TGTGCCAGCAGTCACTCACTACAAGACAGATACAATGAGCAGTTCTTC. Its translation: CASSHSLQDRYNEQFF.

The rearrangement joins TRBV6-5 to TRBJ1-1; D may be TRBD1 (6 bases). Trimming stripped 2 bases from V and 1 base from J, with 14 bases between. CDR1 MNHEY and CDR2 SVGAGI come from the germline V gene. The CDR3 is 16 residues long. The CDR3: CASSYPQGTRNTEAFF. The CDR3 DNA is TGTGCCAGCAGTTACCCTCAGGGGACTCGGAACACTGAAGCTTTCTTT.

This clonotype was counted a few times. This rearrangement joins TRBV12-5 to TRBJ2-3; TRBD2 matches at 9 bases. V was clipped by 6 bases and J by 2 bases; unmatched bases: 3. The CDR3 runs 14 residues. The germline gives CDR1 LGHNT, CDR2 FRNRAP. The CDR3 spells CASGKREDTDTQYF. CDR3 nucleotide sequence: TGTGCTAGTGGAAAGCGGGAGGACACAGATACGCAGTATTTT.

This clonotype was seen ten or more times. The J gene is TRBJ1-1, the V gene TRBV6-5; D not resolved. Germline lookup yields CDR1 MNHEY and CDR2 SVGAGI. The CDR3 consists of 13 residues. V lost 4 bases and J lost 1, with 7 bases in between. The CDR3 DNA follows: TGTGCCAGCAGTTTCACAGAGAACACTGAAGCTTTCTTT. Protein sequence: CASSFTENTEAFF.

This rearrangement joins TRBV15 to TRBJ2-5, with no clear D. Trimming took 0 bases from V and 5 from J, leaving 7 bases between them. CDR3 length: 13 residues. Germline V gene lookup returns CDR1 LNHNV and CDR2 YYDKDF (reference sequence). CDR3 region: CATSRDRSETQYF. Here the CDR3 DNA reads TGTGCCACCAGCAGAGACCGGTCCGAGACCCAGTACTTC.

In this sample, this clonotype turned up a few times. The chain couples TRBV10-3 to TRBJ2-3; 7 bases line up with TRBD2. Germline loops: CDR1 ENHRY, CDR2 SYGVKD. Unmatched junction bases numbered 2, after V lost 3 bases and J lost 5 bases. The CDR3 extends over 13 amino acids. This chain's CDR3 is CAISEPGGDTQYF. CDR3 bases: TGTGCCATCAGTGAACCGGGGGGAGATACGCAGTATTTT.

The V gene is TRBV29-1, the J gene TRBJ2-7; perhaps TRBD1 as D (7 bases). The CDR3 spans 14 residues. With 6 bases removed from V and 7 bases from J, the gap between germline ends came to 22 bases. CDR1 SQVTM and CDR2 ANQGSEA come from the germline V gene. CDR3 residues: CSVLGGVIRGEQYF. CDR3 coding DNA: TGCAGCGTCCTGGGGGGAGTAATCAGGGGGGAGCAGTACTTC.

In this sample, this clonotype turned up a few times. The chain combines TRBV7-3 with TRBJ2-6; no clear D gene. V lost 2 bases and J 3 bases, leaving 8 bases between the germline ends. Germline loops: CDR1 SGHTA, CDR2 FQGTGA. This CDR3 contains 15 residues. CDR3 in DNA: TGTGCCAGCAGCTTAGCGAAGGGTGGGGCCAACGTCCTGACTTTC. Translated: CASSLAKGGANVLTF.

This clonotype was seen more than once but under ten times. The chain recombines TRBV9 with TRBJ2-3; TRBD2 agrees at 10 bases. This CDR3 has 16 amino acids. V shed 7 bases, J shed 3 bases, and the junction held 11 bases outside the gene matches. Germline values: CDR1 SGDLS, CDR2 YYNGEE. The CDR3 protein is CASSVSSGGATDTQYF. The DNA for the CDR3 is TGTGCCAGCTCGGTGTCCAGCGGGGGGGCAACAGATACGCAGTATTTT.

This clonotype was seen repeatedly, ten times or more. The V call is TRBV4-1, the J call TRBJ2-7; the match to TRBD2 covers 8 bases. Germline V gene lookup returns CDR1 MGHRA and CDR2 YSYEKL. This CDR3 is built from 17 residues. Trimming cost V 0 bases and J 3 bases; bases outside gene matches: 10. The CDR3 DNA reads TGCGCCAGCAGCCAAGATCCAGCGGGAGCTAATGACTACGAGCAGTACTTC. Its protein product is CASSQDPAGANDYEQYF.

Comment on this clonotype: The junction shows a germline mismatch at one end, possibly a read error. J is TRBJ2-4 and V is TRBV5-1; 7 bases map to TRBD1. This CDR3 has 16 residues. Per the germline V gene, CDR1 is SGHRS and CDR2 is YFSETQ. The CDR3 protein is CASSLASGTAKNSQYF. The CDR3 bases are TGCGCCAGCAGCTTGGCGTCCGGGACAGCCAAAAACAGTCAGTACTTC.

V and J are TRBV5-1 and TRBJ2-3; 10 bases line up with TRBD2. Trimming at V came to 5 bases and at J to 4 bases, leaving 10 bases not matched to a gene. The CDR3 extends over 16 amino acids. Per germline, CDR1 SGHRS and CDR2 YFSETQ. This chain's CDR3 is CASSRGGAGGPDTQYF. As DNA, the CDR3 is TGCGCCAGCAGTCGGGGGGGAGCGGGAGGGCCAGATACGCAGTATTTT. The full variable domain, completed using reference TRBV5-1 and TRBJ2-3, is KAGVTQTPRYLIKTRGQQVTLSCSPISGHRSVSWYQQTPGQGLQFLFEYFSETQRNKGNFPGRFSGRQFSNSRSEMNVSTLELGDSALYLCASSRGGAGGPDTQYFGPGTRLTVL.

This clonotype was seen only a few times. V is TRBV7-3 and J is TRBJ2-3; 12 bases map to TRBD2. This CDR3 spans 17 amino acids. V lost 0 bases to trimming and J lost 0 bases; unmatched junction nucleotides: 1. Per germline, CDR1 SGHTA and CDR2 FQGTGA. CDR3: CASSLTGTSGSTDTQYF. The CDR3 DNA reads TGTGCCAGCAGCTTAACGGGGACTAGCGGGAGCACAGATACGCAGTATTTT.

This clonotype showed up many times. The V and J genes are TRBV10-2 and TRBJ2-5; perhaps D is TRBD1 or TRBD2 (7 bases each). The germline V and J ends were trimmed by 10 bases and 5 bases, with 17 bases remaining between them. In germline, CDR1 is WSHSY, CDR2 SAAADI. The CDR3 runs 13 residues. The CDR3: CATNTGEGETQYF. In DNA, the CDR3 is TGCGCCACCAATACAGGGGAGGGCGAGACCCAGTACTTC.

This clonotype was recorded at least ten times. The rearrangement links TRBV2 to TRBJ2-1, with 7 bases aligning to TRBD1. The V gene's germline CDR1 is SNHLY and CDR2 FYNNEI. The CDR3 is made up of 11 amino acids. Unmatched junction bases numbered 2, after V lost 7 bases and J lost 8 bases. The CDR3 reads CASMQGDEQFF. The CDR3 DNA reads TGTGCCAGCATGCAGGGGGATGAGCAGTTCTTC.

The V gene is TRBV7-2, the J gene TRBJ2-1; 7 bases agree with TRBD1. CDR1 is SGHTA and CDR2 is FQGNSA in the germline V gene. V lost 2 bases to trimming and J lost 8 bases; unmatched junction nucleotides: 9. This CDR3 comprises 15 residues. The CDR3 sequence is CASSLNQGDLYEQFF. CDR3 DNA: TGTGCCAGCAGCTTAAATCAGGGGGATTTGTATGAGCAGTTCTTC.

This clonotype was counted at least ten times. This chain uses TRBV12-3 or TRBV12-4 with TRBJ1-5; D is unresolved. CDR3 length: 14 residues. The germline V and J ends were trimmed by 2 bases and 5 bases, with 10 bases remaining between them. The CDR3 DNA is TGTGCCAGCAGTTTAACCCCGAGGGATCAGCCCCAGCATTTT. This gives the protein CASSLTPRDQPQHF.

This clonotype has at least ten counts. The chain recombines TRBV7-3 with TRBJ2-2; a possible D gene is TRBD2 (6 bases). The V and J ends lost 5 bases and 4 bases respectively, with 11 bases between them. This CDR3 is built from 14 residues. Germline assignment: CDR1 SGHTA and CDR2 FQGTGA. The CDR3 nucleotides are TGTGCCAGCAGCCCGGGGACTTTCACCGGGGAGCTGTTTTTT. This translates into CASSPGTFTGELFF.

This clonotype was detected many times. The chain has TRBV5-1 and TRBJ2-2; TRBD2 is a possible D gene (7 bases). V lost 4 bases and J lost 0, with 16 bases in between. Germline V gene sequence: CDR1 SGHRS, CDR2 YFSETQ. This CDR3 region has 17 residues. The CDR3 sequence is CASSVNRGAANTGELFF. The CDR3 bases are TGCGCCAGCAGCGTCAACCGGGGGGCCGCGAACACCGGGGAGCTGTTTTTT. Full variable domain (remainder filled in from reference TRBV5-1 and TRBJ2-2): KAGVTQTPRYLIKTRGQQVTLSCSPISGHRSVSWYQQTPGQGLQFLFEYFSETQRNKGNFPGRFSGRQFSNSRSEMNVSTLELGDSALYLCASSVNRGAANTGELFFGEGSRLTVL.

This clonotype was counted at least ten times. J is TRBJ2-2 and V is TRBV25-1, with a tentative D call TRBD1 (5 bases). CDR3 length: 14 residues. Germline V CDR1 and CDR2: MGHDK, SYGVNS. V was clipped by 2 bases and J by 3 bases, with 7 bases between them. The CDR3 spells CASSEARDTGELFF. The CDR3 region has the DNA TGTGCCAGCAGTGAAGCCAGGGACACCGGGGAGCTGTTTTTT.